Presented here are 6 T cell receptor beta chains from one specimen sequenced in a study of T cell changes during pregnancy in multiple sclerosis. Produced via immunoSEQ multiplex PCR; TCRdb's table is partial and in-frame only. The sample includes 70,000 to 95,000 clones, 90% to 95% of them seen just once. The starting material was peripheral blood, obtained in the third trimester of pregnancy. The receptors come from a female donor with multiple sclerosis, enrolled in a pregnancy study.

The rearrangement links TRBV4-1 to TRBJ2-4; 8 bases fit TRBD2. V lost 4 bases and J lost 2; bases outside the gene matches: 10. CDR1 is MGHRA, CDR2 YSYEKL, per germline. CDR3 length equals 17 residues. In nucleotides, the CDR3 is TGCGCCAGCAGCCGGCGGGGGGTGAGGAGGTCCAAAAACATTCAGTACTTC. Protein product: CASSRRGVRRSKNIQYF.

The V and J genes are TRBV2 and TRBJ2-5, with 8 bases lining up with TRBD2. The V gene end was trimmed by 8 bases and the J gene end by 4 bases; junction bases not matched to a gene: 9. The V gene's germline CDR1 is SNHLY and CDR2 FYNNEI. CDR3 length: 14 residues. CDR3 DNA sequence: TGTGCCAGCGGGACTAGGAACGCGGCAGAGACCCAGTACTTC. Translating gives CASGTRNAAETQYF.

Here the CDR3 DNA reads TGCAGCGGGAGCGAACTAGCGGGGTACAATGAGCAGTTCTTC. This sequence encodes CSGSELAGYNEQFF. The rearrangement joins TRBV29-1 to TRBJ2-1; 10 bases are a match to TRBD2. CDR1 SQVTM and CDR2 ANQGSEA come from the germline V gene. After removal of 7 bases from V and 4 bases from J, the junction contained 7 bases not matched to a gene. This CDR3 comprises 14 residues.

The chain is built from TRBV6-5 and TRBJ2-1, with D perhaps matching TRBD1 (5 bases). Trimming stripped 6 bases from V and 2 bases from J, with 11 bases between. The germline CDR1 and CDR2 sequences are MNHEY and SVGAGI. The CDR3 is 14 residues long. The CDR3 DNA follows: TGTGCCAGCAGCCGCAGACAGACCTACAATGAGCAGTTCTTC. Its protein product is CASSRRQTYNEQFF.

V usage is TRBV18 and J usage is TRBJ2-7; 7 nucleotides align to TRBD2. With V trimmed by 8 bases and J by 5 bases, 12 bases remained unmatched. The CDR3 is made up of 14 amino acids. Per the germline V gene, CDR1 is KGHSH and CDR2 is LQKENI. CDR3 sequence reads: CASRTAGRSNEQYF. DNA of the CDR3: TGTGCCAGCCGTACAGCGGGACGGAGCAACGAGCAGTACTTC.

This sequence joins TRBV19 and TRBJ2-7, with TRBD1 identical over 9 bases. Trimming took 4 bases from V and 2 from J; bases not matched to a gene: 6. The CDR3 sequence is 15 residues long. Germline CDR1 and CDR2: LNHDA and SQIVND (reference sequence). Here the CDR3 DNA reads TGTGCCAGTAGTAATACAGGGGGCAGAACCTACGAGCAGTACTTC. It translates to CASSNTGGRTYEQYF. Using reference TRBV19 and TRBJ2-7 for the parts outside the CDR3, the full variable domain is DGGITQSPKYLFRKEGQNVTLSCEQNLNHDAMYWYRQDPGQGLRLIYYSQIVNDFQKGDIAEGYSVSREKKESFPLTVTSAQKNPTAFYLCASSNTGGRTYEQYFGPGTRLTVT.